This TCR beta chain was documented in a study of cytomegalovirus exposure and HLA in healthy donors. Whole-study results and caveats: Across HLA loci, a later analysis found differing TCR association rates, with DRB1 most and HLA-C fewest. Using the classifier, cytomegalovirus status was reportedly diagnosed with high specificity and sensitivity.

Amplification used 60 Vbeta primers and 13 Jbeta primers. Sequenced by immunoSEQ multiplex PCR; TCRdb stores in-frame clones only, minus some. The sample consists of about 160,000 clones, around 84% of them appearing once. Concerning this clone: Antigen unknown.

The CDR3 is made up of 14 amino acids. The V end lost 0 bases, the J end lost 4 bases, and 9 bases lay between the germline ends. Germline lookup yields CDR1 SGHVS and CDR2 FQNEAQ. Healthy bone marrow donors made up the donor group. The chain links TRBV7-8 to TRBJ1-2; possibly TRBD1 for D (6 bases). This clonotype was obtained from a man younger than 35 in good health and CMV-seropositive. The sample comprised PBMCs. In DNA form, the CDR3 reads TGTGCCAGCAGCTTAGCGCAGGGGACCTATGGCTACACCTTC. The encoded protein is CASSLAQGTYGYTF.